The present entry profiles one T cell receptor beta chain with its context. A read error may be the cause here, since a much bigger clone is one base away. This sample is drawn from a study of read filtering for tumor transcriptome and immune sequencing. Study overall: Transcriptome libraries were built from DNase-treated RNA.

V gave up 3 bases and J gave up 9 bases; unmatched junction bases: 6. This CDR3 contains 13 residues. Germline CDR1 reads SEHNR; CDR2 reads FQNEAQ (reference sequence). From 350 to 500 ng of RNA, a library with molecular barcoded alpha/delta and beta/gamma adaptors was made. TCRdb re-called the reads with MiXCR, one entry per CDR3 protein. This table has roughly 46,000 distinct CDR3 sequences, roughly 12% appearing once. Bone marrow was sampled from every patient at the time of active disease. This receptor was obtained from a donor at least 40 years old with multiple myeloma. The specimen was a population of CD138-negative cells sorted from bone marrow. V usage is TRBV7-9 and J usage is TRBJ2-5, with TRBD1 matching 8 bases. CDR3 DNA: TGTGCCAGCAGCTTTCCGACAGGGGCATCCCAGTACTTC. Its translation is CASSFPTGASQYF.